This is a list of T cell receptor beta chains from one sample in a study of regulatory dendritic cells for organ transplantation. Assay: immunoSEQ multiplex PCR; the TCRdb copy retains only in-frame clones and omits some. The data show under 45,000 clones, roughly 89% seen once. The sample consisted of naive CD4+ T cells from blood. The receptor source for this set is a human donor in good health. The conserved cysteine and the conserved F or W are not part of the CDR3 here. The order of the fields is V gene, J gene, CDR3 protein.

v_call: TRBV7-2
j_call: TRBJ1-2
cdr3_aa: AAPRRGRQPPYGYT

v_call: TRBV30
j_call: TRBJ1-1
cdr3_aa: AWGLGQEGTEAF

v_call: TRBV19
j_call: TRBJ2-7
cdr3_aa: ARRAPLRYEQY

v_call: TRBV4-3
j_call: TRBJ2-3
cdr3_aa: ASSGDRGSTDTQY

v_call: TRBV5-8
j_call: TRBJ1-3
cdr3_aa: ASSLGQRSGNTIY

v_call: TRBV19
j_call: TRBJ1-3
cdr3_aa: ASGRGSGNTIY

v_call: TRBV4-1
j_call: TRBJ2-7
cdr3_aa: ASSQVYGTGIYEQY

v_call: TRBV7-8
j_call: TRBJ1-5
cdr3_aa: ASSSTGNSNQPQH

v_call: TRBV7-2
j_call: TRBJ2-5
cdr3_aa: ASSYYRDRAQETQY

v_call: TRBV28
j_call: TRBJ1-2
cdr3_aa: AIKLTSNGYT

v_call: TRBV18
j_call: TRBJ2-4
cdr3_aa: ASSPMRGGQNIQY

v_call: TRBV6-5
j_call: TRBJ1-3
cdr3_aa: ASSSDRSSGNTIY

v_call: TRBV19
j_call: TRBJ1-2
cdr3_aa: ASSILAHNYGYT

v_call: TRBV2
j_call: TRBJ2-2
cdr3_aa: ASSARINTGELF

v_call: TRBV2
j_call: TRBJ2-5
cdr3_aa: ASSIGGETQY

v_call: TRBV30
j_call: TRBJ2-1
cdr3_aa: ACSTVGGFYNEQF

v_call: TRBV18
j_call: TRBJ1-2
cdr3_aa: ASSPVSTYGYT

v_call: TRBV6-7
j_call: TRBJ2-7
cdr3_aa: ASSYSTLQVDVQY

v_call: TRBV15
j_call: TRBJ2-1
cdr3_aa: ATSRVGLAYVDEQF

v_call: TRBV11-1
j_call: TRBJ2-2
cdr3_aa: ASSSWDRSGELF

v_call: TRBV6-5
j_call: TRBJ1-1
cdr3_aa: ATLYSSTGTTEAF

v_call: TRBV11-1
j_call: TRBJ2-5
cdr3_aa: ASSLDSIKETQY

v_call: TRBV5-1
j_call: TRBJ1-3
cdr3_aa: ASSRGTDTNTIY

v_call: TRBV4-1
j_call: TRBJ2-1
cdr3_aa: ASSQGPLSYNEQF

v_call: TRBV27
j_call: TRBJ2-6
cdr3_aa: ASSPLMFSGANVLT

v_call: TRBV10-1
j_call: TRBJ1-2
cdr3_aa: ASRGRGGSYGYT

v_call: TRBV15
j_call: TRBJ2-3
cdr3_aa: ATSSSSTDTQY

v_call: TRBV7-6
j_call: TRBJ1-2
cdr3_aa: ATGTAYGYT

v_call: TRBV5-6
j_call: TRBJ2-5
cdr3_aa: ASSGGLAPKETQY

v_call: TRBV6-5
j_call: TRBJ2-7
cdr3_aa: ASSYVGTSYEQY

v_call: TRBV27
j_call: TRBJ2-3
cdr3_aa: ASSIRTSGSSTDTQY

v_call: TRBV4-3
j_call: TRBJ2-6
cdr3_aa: ASSHPLAGGSSGANVLT

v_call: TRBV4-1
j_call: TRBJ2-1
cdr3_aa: ASSQVSLAGVSGEQF

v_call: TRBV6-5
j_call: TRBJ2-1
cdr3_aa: ASREAGDLYEQF

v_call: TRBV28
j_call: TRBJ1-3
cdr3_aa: ASSLSGTVASGNTIY

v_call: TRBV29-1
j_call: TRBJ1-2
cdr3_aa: SVGGGNGYT

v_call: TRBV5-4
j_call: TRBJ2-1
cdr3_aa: ASSFGVSLRYNEQF

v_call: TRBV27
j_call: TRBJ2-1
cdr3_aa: ASSPIRTKGQF

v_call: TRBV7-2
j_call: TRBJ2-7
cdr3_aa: ASRGAGYEQY

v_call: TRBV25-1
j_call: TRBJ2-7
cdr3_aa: ASSESKGGKQY

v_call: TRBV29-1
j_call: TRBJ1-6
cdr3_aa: SVGYGGGSYNSPLH

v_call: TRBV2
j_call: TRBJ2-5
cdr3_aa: ASSGRGRGQETQY

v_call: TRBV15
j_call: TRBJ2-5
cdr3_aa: ATSGLRDSGSAETQY

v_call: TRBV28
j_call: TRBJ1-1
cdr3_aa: ASTPPTGTNTEAF

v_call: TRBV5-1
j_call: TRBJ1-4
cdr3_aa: ASSLDGTGRNEKLF

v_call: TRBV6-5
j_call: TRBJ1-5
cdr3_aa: ASSYSGKQPQH

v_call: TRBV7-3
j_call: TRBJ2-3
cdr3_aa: ASSMTQQGTQY

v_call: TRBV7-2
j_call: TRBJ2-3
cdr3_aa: ASSSPGPEEDTQY